This T cell receptor beta chain is from a study of blood T cell repertoires in COVID-19. In the study overall: Whether acute or convalescent, the COVID-19 samples came from the United States, Italy and Spain.

Authors' analysis steps: Reference gene primer amplification yielded estimated nucleated cell counts. The data were produced by immunoSEQ multiplex PCR, yet TCRdb's version contains in-frame clones alone and is incomplete. V, J and clone size were drawn from that table, and D and trimming were deduced from the DNA. The profile shows roughly 340,000 clones, 87% of them singletons. This clone was picked up one time. The CDR3 sequence is 14 residues long. The germline V and J ends were trimmed by 2 bases and 2 bases, with 10 bases remaining between them. Germline lookup yields CDR1 SGHVS and CDR2 FNYEAQ. One Seattle source followed patients from active infection through their disease course.

The chain recombines TRBV7-6 with TRBJ2-7; no firm D call. The source material was peripheral blood. The receptor's source is a woman aged 50 to 60 with COVID-19, enrolled during active disease. The CDR3 coding sequence is TGTGCCAGCAGCTTACTTCGCGGCCCCTACGAGCAGTACTTC. This encodes CASSLLRGPYEQYF.